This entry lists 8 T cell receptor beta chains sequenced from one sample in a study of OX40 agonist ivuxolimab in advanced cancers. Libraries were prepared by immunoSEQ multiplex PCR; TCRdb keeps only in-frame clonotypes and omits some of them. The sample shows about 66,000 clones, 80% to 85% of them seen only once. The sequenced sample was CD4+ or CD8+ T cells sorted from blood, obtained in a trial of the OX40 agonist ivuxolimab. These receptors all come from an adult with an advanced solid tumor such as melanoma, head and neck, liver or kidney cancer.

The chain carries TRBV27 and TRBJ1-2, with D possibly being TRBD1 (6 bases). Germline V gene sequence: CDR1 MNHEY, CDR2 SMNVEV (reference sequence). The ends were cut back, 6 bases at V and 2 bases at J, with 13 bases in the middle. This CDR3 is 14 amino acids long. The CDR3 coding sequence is TGTGCCAGCAGCCGTGGACAGATGAACTATGGCTACACCTTC. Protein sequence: CASSRGQMNYGYTF.

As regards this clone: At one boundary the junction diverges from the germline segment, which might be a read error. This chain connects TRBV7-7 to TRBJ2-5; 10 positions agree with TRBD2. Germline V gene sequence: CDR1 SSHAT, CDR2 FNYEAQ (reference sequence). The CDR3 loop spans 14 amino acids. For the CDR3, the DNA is TGTGCTAGCAGCCTAGCGGGGGCCACCGAGACCCAGTACTTC. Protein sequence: CASSLAGATETQYF.

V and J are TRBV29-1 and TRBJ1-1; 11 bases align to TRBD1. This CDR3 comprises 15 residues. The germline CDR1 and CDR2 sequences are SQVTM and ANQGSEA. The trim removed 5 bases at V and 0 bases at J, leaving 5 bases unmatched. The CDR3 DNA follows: TGCAGCGTTAGGGGACAGGGGGAATTGAACACTGAAGCTTTCTTT. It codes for CSVRGQGELNTEAFF. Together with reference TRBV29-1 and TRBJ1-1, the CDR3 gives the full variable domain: SAVISQKPSRDICQRGTSLTIQCQVDSQVTMMFWYRQQPGQSLTLIATANQGSEATYESGFVIDKFPISRPNLTFSTLTVSNMSPEDSSIYLCSVRGQGELNTEAFFGQGTRLTVV.

DNA for the CDR3: TGTGCCAGCTCACAGAACAGGGCGGGCACTGAAGCTTTCTTT. It specifies CASSQNRAGTEAFF. V is TRBV18 and J is TRBJ1-1; weak D call: TRBD1 (6 bases). The CDR3 extends over 14 amino acids. V was pared by 4 bases and J by 4 bases, with 13 bases between. Germline loops: CDR1 KGHSH, CDR2 LQKENI.

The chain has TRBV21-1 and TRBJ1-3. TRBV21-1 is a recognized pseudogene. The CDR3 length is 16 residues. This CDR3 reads CASSKALRGFGNTIYF. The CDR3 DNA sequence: TGTGCCAGCAGCAAAGCTCTCCGGGGGTTCGGAAACACCATATATTTT.

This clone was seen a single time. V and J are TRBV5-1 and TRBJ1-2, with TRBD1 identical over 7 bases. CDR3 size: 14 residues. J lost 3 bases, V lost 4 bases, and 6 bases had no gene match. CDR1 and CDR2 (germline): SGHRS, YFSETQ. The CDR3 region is CASSMRQGDYGYTF. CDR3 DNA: TGCGCCAGCAGCATGAGACAGGGCGACTATGGCTACACCTTC.

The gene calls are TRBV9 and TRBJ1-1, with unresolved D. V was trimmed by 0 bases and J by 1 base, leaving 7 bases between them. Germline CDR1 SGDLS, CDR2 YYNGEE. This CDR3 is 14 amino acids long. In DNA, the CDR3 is TGTGCCAGCAGCGTAGGACACCAGAACACTGAAGCTTTCTTT. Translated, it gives CASSVGHQNTEAFF.

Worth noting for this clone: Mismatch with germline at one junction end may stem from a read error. This CDR3 reads CASSLLSMNTGELFF. The CDR3 DNA reads TGTGCTAGCAGCTTATTGTCTATGAACACCGGGGAGCTGTTTTTT. The rearrangement uses TRBV7-7 and TRBJ2-2, with D unresolved. This CDR3 comprises 15 residues. CDR1 is SSHAT and CDR2 is FNYEAQ in the germline V gene (reference sequence).